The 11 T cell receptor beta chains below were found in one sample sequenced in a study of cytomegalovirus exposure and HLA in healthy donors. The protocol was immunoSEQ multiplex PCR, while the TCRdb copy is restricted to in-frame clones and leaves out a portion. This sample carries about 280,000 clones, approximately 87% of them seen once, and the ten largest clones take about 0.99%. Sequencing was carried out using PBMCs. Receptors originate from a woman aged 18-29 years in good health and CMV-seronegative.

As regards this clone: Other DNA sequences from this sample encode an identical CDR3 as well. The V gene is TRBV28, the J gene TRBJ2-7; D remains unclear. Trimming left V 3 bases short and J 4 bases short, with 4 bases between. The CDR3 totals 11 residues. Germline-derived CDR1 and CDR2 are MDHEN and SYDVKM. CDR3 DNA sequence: TGTGCCAGCAGTTTGCGGTACGAGCAGTACTTC. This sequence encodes CASSLRYEQYF.

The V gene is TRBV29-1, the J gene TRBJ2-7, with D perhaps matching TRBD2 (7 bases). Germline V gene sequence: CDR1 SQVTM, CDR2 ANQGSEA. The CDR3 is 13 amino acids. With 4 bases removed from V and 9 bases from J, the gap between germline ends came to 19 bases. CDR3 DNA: TGCAGCGTTGTCGGGGGGCCTTTATATCCGCAGTACTTC. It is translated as CSVVGGPLYPQYF.

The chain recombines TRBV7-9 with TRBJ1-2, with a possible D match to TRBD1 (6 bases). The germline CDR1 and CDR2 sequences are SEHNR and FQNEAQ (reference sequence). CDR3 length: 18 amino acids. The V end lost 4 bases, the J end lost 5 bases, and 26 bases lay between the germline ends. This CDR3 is CASSSKTGRIMGNYGYTF. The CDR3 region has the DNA TGTGCCAGCAGCTCGAAAACAGGGAGAATTATGGGGAATTATGGCTACACCTTC.

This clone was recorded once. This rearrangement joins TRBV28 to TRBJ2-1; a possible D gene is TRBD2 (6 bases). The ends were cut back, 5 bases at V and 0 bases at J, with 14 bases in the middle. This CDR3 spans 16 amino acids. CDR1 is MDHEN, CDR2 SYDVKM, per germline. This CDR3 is CASSTTGLSSYNEQFF. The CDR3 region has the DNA TGTGCCAGCAGTACTACGGGACTCAGCTCCTACAATGAGCAGTTCTTC.

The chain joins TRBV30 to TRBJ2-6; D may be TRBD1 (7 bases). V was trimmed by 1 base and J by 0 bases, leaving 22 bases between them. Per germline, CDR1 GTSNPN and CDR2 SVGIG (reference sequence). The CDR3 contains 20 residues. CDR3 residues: CAWSAPVTQGDFSGANVLTF. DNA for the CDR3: TGTGCCTGGAGTGCACCGGTAACGCAGGGGGACTTCTCTGGGGCCAACGTCCTGACTTTC.

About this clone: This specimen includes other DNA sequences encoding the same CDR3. In nucleotides, the CDR3 is TGTGCCAGCAGCGTAGATGGCAGGGGCTACGAGCAGTACTTC. Translation gives CASSVDGRGYEQYF. The chain combines TRBV9 with TRBJ2-7; D might be TRBD1 (6 bases). The CDR3 sequence is 14 residues long. Per germline, CDR1 SGDLS and CDR2 YYNGEE. V gave up 0 bases and J gave up 3 bases, with 10 bases separating them.

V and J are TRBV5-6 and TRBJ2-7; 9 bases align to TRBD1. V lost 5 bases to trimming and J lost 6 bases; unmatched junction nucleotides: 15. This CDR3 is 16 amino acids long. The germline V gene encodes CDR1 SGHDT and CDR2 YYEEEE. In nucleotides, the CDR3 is TGTGCCAGCAGGCCCGGGACAGGGTCGAAATCCGGCGAGCAGTACTTC. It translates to CASRPGTGSKSGEQYF.

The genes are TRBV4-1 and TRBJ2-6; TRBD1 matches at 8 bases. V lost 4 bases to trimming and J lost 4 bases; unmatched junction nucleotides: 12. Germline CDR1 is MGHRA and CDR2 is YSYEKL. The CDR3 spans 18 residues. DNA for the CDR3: TGCGCCAGCAGCCTAATGGGGGCAGGGGGCATCGGGGCCAACGTCCTGACTTTC. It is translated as CASSLMGAGGIGANVLTF.

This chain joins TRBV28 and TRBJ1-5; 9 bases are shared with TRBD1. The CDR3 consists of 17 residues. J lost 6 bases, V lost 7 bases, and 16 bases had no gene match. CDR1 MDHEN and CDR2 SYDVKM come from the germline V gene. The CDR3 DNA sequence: TGTGCCAGCATCACCTATTGGGACAGGGTAAAGGTTCAGCCCCAGCATTTT. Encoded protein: CASITYWDRVKVQPQHF.

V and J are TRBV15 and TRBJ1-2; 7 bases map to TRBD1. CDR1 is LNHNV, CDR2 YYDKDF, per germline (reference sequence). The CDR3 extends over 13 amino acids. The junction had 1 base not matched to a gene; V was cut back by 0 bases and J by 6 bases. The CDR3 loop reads CATSREQGHGYTF. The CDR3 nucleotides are TGTGCCACCAGCAGAGAACAGGGGCATGGCTACACCTTC. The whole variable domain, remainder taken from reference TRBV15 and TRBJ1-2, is DAMVIQNPRYQVTQFGKPVTLSCSQTLNHNVMYWYQQKSSQAPKLLFHYYDKDFNNEADTPDNFQSRRPNTSFCFLDIRSPGLGDTAMYLCATSREQGHGYTFGSGTRLTVV.

The DNA for the CDR3 is TGCGCCAGCAGCCAAAAACAGGGGATGAACACTGAAGCTTTCTTT. Translating gives CASSQKQGMNTEAFF. The chain has TRBV4-1 and TRBJ1-1; 7 bases are a match to TRBD1. With 2 bases clipped from V and 0 bases from J, the junction kept 3 bases outside the gene matches. CDR1 and CDR2 (germline): MGHRA, YSYEKL. The CDR3 extends over 15 amino acids.